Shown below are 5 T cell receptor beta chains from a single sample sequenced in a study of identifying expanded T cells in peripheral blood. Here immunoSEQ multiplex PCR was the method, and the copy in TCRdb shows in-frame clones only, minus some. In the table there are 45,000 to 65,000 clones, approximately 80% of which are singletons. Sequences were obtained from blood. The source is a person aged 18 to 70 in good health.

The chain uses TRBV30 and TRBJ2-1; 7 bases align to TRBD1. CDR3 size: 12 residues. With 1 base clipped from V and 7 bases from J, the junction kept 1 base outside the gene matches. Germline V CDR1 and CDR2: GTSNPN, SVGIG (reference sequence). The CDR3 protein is CAWSATGNEQFF. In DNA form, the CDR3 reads TGTGCCTGGAGTGCGACAGGGAATGAGCAGTTCTTC.

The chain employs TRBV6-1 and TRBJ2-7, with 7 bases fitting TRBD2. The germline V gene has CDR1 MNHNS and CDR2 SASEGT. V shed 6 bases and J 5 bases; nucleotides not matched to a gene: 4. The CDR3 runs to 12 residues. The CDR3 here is CASRGGVHEQYF. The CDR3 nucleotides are TGTGCCAGCAGGGGAGGGGTCCACGAGCAGTACTTC.

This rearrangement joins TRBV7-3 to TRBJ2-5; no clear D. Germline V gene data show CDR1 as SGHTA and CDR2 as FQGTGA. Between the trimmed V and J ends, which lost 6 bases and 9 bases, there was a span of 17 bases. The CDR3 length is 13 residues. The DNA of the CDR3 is TGTGCCAGCAGTTCTGGACCCCAGTCCGCCCAGTACTTC. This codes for CASSSGPQSAQYF.

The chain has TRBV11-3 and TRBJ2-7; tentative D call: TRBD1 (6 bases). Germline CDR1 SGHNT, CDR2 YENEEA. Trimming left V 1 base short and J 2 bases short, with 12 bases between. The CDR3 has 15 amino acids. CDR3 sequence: CASSLATRGAYEQYF. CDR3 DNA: TGTGCCAGCAGCTTAGCAACCAGGGGAGCCTACGAGCAGTACTTC.

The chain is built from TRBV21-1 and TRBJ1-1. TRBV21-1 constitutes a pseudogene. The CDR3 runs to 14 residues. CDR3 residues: CASSKGGPGTEAFF. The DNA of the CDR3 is TGTGCCAGCAGCAAAGGAGGCCCCGGCACTGAAGCTTTCTTT.